This TCR beta chain originates from a study of blood T cell repertoires in COVID-19. The table came from immunoSEQ multiplex PCR; TCRdb's copy has only in-frame clones and leaves some out. The sample lists more than 200,000 clones, under 90% seen once, with 2.5% in the top ten. This CDR3 spans 13 amino acids. The ends were cut back, 5 bases at V and 3 bases at J, with 10 bases in the middle. Germline V gives CDR1 SGHNT, CDR2 YENEEA. The source material was peripheral blood. The chain joins TRBV11-3 to TRBJ1-2; tentative D call: TRBD1 (5 bases). The clonotype comes from a woman in her thirties or forties with active or convalescent COVID-19. The CDR3 nucleotides read TGTGCCAGCAGCCCCGACAGCTACTATGGCTACACCTTC. Protein: CASSPDSYYGYTF.